These 13 T cell receptor beta chains were all obtained from the same sample, sequenced in a study of identical twins. A single record per CDR3 protein comes from TCRdb applying MiXCR to the 5' RACE reads. The data show some 1,700,000 distinct CDR3 sequences, with less than 35% seen just once and approximately 0.29% held by the top ten. Sequencing was performed on cord blood. Receptors originate from a newborn girl in good health.

This clonotype was seen a handful of times. CDR3 nucleotides: TGTGCCAGCAGTGAAGGGGAGAACCTTACCTACGAGCAGTACTTC. It translates to CASSEGENLTYEQYF. The chain is built from TRBV2 and TRBJ2-7; D is possibly TRBD2 (5 bases). V lost 1 base, J lost 2 bases, and 12 bases lay in between. The CDR3 covers 15 residues. CDR1 and CDR2 from the germline V gene are SNHLY and FYNNEI.

This rearrangement joins TRBV7-2 to TRBJ2-4, with 10 bases fitting TRBD2. The J call may be faulty, since TRBJ2-7 better matches the DNA end. CDR3 length: 15 amino acids. Germline values: CDR1 SGHTA, CDR2 FQGNSA. CDR3 protein: CASSLVGTSADEQYF. As DNA, the CDR3 is TGTGCCAGCAGCTTAGTAGGGACTAGCGCCGACGAGCAGTACTTC.

This clonotype was seen a few times. The V and J genes are TRBV5-1 and TRBJ2-7, with TRBD2 matching 12 bases. Germline V lookup: CDR1 SGHRS, CDR2 YFSETQ. The V gene end was trimmed by 0 bases and the J gene end by 3 bases; junction bases not matched to a gene: 13. CDR3 length: 19 amino acids. Here the CDR3 reads CASSLGLTSTSGRFYEQYF. The CDR3 bases are TGCGCCAGCAGCTTGGGGCTAACATCGACTAGCGGGAGATTCTACGAGCAGTACTTC.

The V gene is TRBV6-6, the J gene TRBJ2-7, with 12 bases aligning to TRBD2. This CDR3 spans 13 amino acids. J gave up 9 bases and V 6 bases, and 6 bases lay outside the gene matches. The germline gives CDR1 MNHNY, CDR2 SVGAGI (reference sequence). The CDR3: CASSPGLAGRQYF. DNA for the CDR3: TGTGCCAGCAGCCCTGGACTAGCGGGAAGGCAGTACTTC.

Concerning this clonotype itself: One end of the junction fails to match germline, which may point to a read error. The DNA for the CDR3 is TGTGCCAGCGGCCAAGGAACCCACAGGGGGGCTAACTATGGCTACACCTTC. Residues: CASGQGTHRGANYGYTF. The chain employs TRBV4-2 and TRBJ1-2; 8 positions agree with TRBD1. Looked up from germline, CDR1 is LGHNA and CDR2 is YNFKEQ. This CDR3 is built from 17 residues.

This clonotype turned up a few times. V gene TRBV7-2 combines with J gene TRBJ2-3; tentatively, D is TRBD1 (6 bases). Germline V gene data show CDR1 as SGHTA and CDR2 as FQGNSA. This CDR3 comprises 15 residues. Trimming removed 3 bases from V and 0 bases from J, with 10 bases in between. CDR3 sequence reads: CASSFYDRSTDTQYF. CDR3 bases: TGTGCCAGCAGCTTTTATGACAGGAGCACAGATACGCAGTATTTT.

The rearrangement links TRBV20-1 to TRBJ2-2; a weak D match, TRBD2 (6 bases). Germline-derived CDR1 and CDR2 are DFQATT and SNEGSKA (reference sequence). Trimming left V 4 bases short and J 5 bases short, with 11 bases between. This CDR3 has 13 amino acids. As DNA, the CDR3 is TGCAGTGCTACCCAGGAGGGGACCGGGGAGCTGTTTTTT. This translates into CSATQEGTGELFF.

As to this clonotype: This clone may be a read error of a much larger clone one base away. The chain uses TRBV5-1 and TRBJ2-7; TRBD2 agrees at 8 bases. Per germline, CDR1 SGHRS and CDR2 YFSETQ. The J segment lost 12 bases and the V segment lost 4 bases, leaving 9 bases of the junction unmatched. The CDR3 length is 12 residues. For the CDR3, the DNA is TGCGCCAGCAGCCGAGCGGGGGACATTCGGTACTTC. Its translation: CASSRAGDIRYF.

The chain couples TRBV11-3 to TRBJ2-1; a possible D gene is TRBD2 (5 bases). The CDR3 runs to 12 residues. Trimming shortened V by 6 bases and J by 7 bases, and 10 bases separated the two germline ends. CDR1 SGHNT and CDR2 YENEEA come from the germline V gene. For the CDR3, the DNA is TGTGCCAGCAGTCGGAGGTCAAATGAGCAGTTCTTC. Translation gives CASSRRSNEQFF.

This clonotype was observed a few times. This CDR3 reads CASSFLGFGANSPLHF. In DNA, the CDR3 is TGTGCCAGCAGTTTTCTAGGGTTTGGAGCCAATTCACCCCTCCACTTT. The chain couples TRBV27 to TRBJ1-6, with D unresolved. Germline V gene sequence: CDR1 MNHEY, CDR2 SMNVEV (reference sequence). The CDR3 spans 16 residues. V lost 3 bases and J 7 bases, leaving 16 bases between the germline ends.

A few counts support this clonotype. The gene calls are TRBV27 and TRBJ1-4; perhaps TRBD1 as D (5 bases). Germline-derived CDR1 and CDR2 are MNHEY and SMNVEV (reference sequence). V was pared by 10 bases and J by 8 bases, with 17 bases between. The CDR3 length is 13 residues. In DNA, the CDR3 is TGTGCCACCGGGACTCTACGGGGGGAAAAACTGTTTTTT. Translated, it gives CATGTLRGEKLFF.

This clonotype has more than one count but fewer than ten. V usage is TRBV7-9 and J usage is TRBJ1-4; D is unclear. Germline V lookup: CDR1 SEHNR, CDR2 FQNEAQ (reference sequence). The CDR3 consists of 15 residues. With 2 bases removed from V and 4 bases from J, the gap between germline ends came to 11 bases. CDR3 loop: CASSLLGRLNEKLFF. The CDR3 nucleotides read TGTGCCAGCAGCTTACTCGGCAGACTTAATGAAAAACTGTTTTTT.

V usage is TRBV25-1 and J usage is TRBJ2-5; 7 bases match TRBD2. The J call may be mistaken, given a closer DNA end match to TRBJ2-1. Germline V CDR1 and CDR2: MGHDK, SYGVNS. The CDR3 is made up of 13 amino acids. CDR3 protein: CASSDRAGETQFF. In DNA, the CDR3 is TGTGCCAGCAGTGACAGGGCGGGAGAGACCCAGTTCTTC.